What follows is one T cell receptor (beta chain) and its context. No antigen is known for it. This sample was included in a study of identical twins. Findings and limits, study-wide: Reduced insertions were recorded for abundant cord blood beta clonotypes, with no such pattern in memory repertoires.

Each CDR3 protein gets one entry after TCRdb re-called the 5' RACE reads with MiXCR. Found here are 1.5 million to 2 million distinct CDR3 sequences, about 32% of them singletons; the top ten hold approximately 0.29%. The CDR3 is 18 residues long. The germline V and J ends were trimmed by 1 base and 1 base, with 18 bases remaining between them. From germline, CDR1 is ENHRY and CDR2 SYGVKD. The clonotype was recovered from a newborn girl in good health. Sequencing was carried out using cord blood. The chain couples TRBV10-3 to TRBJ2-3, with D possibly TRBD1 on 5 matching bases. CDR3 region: CAISEYSAPIQGTDTQYF. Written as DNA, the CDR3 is TGTGCCATCAGTGAGTACAGCGCGCCTATACAGGGCACAGATACGCAGTATTTT.